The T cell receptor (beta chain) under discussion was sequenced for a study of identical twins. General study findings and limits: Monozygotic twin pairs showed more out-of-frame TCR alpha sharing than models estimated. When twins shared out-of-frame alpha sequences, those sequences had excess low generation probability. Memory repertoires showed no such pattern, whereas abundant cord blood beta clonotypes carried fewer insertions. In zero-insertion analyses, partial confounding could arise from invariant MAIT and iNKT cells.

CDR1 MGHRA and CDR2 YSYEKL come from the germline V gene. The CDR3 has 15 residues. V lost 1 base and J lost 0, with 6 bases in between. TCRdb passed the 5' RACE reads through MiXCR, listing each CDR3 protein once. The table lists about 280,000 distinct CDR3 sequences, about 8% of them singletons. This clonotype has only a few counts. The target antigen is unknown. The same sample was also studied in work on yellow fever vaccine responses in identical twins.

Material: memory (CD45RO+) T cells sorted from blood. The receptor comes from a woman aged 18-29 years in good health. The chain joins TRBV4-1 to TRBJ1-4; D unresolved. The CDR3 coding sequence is TGCGCCAGCAGCCAAGCCACTACAACTAATGAAAAACTGTTTTTT. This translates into CASSQATTTNEKLFF.